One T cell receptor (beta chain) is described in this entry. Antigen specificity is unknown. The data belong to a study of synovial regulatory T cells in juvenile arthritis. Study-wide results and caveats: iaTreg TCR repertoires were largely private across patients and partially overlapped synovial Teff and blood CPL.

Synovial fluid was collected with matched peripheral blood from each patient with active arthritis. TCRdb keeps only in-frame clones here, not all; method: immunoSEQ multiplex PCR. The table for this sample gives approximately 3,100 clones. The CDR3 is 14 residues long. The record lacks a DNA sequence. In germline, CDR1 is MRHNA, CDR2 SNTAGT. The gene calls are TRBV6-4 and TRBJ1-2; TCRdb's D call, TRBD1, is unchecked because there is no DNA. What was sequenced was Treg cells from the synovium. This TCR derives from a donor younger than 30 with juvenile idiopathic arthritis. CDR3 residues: CASSRQGDLYGYTF.